One sample yielded the 27 T cell receptor beta chains listed below, sequenced in a study of T-cell memory formation after mild COVID-19. TCRdb reprocessed the 5' RACE reads with MiXCR, giving one entry per CDR3 protein. Of under 400,000 distinct CDR3 sequences in the sample, 25% to 30% are singletons; the top ten hold roughly 13%. Sequencing input: PBMCs or a T cell subset sorted from them (not recorded which). The receptor set was obtained from an adult woman who had mild COVID-19 (a few samples of this study predate the infection). Cell type and time point are not known.

The chain carries TRBV12-3 or TRBV12-4 and TRBJ2-2; weak D call: TRBD1 (6 bases). The CDR3 runs 14 residues. V lost 0 bases to trimming and J lost 6 bases, with 8 bases between them. CDR3 coding DNA: TGTGCCAGCAGTTTAGCGTCAGGGGCCGGGGAGCTGTTTTTT. The encoded protein is CASSLASGAGELFF.

The J gene is TRBJ2-1, the V gene TRBV5-6, with 9 bases aligning to TRBD2. This CDR3 has 16 residues. The ends lost 2 bases at V and 2 bases at J; junction bases unmatched: 5. CDR1 is SGHDT and CDR2 is YYEEEE in the germline V gene. This CDR3 reads CASSFLAGSPYNEQFF. CDR3 DNA: TGTGCCAGCAGCTTTCTAGCGGGATCCCCCTACAATGAGCAGTTCTTC.

This clonotype turned up a few times. The CDR3 here is CSARSFDDLREQFF. The DNA of the CDR3 is TGCAGTGCTAGGTCGTTCGACGATTTACGGGAGCAGTTCTTC. V usage is TRBV20-1 and J usage is TRBJ2-1; unclear D gene. Per the germline V gene, CDR1 is DFQATT and CDR2 is SNEGSKA (reference sequence). The CDR3 contains 14 residues. The V and J ends lost 3 bases and 10 bases respectively, with 19 bases between them.

This clonotype has only a few counts. The genes are TRBV7-2 and TRBJ2-7; no definite D call. Trimming removed 1 base from V and 4 bases from J, with 8 bases in between. The CDR3 is 13 amino acids. Germline V gene data show CDR1 as SGHTA and CDR2 as FQGNSA. The DNA of the CDR3 is TGTGCCAGCAGCTTAGTTTCTCTGTACGAGCAGTACTTC. It yields the protein CASSLVSLYEQYF.

This chain connects TRBV7-9 to TRBJ2-1; D possibly corresponds to TRBD2 (5 bases). The CDR3 loop spans 15 amino acids. CDR1 is SEHNR and CDR2 is FQNEAQ in the germline V gene (reference sequence). Trimming took 7 bases from V and 4 from J, leaving 17 bases between them. CDR3 loop: CASTPVALVYNEQFF. DNA for the CDR3: TGTGCCAGCACCCCGGTGGCACTAGTTTACAATGAGCAGTTCTTC.

The rearrangement joins TRBV29-1 to TRBJ2-7; 9 bases are shared with TRBD1. The ends lost 7 bases at V and 5 bases at J; junction bases unmatched: 6. Germline loops: CDR1 SQVTM, CDR2 ANQGSEA. The CDR3 contains 12 residues. DNA for the CDR3: TGCAGCGCTACAGGGGGCAGAAACGAGCAGTACTTC. Translation: CSATGGRNEQYF.

This clonotype was found a few times. The chain links TRBV12-3 or TRBV12-4 to TRBJ2-1; TRBD1 aligns across 8 bases. V trimming: 7 bases; J trimming: 5 bases; junction bases outside the gene matches: 7. This CDR3 contains 14 residues. The CDR3 region is CASTVQGEDNEQFF. In DNA form, the CDR3 reads TGTGCCAGCACCGTACAGGGGGAGGACAATGAGCAGTTCTTC.

On this clonotype itself: At one of its ends the junction is not consistent with the germline gene, which may arise from a read error. This chain joins TRBV7-9 and TRBJ1-1; TRBD1 might be the D (6 bases). The germline V gene encodes CDR1 SEHNR and CDR2 FQNEAQ (reference sequence). The CDR3 covers 16 residues. In DNA, the CDR3 is TGTGCCAGCAGCTTAATCGCCGGGGCGGGGGGCACTGGAGCTTTCTTT. Its translation is CASSLIAGAGGTGAFF. Variable domain in full (rest from reference TRBV7-9 and TRBJ1-1): DTGVSQNPRHKITKRGQNVTFRCDPISEHNRLYWYRQTLGQGPEFLTYFQNEAQLEKSRLLSDRFSAERPKGSFSTLEIQRTEQGDSAMYLCASSLIAGAGGTGAFFGQGTRLTVV.

The rearrangement joins TRBV3-1 to TRBJ1-6; D might be TRBD1 (6 bases). V was clipped by 1 base and J by 12 bases, with 10 bases between them. Germline V lookup: CDR1 LGHDT, CDR2 YNNKEL (reference sequence). This CDR3 spans 13 amino acids. CDR3 DNA: TGTGCCAGCAGCCAAGTGTCGGGACAACCCCTCCACTTT. Translation: CASSQVSGQPLHF.

This chain joins TRBV7-3 and TRBJ2-1, with a weak D call TRBD1 (6 bases). The V end lost 3 bases, the J end lost 8 bases, and 17 bases lay between the germline ends. This CDR3 comprises 15 residues. Germline-derived CDR1 and CDR2 are SGHTA and FQGTGA. CDR3 DNA sequence: TGTGCCAGCAGCTTCAAACAGGGATTGAGGCATGAGCAGTTCTTC. Amino acid sequence: CASSFKQGLRHEQFF.

This clonotype was seen only a few times. V is TRBV27 and J is TRBJ1-1, with D tentatively TRBD1 (6 bases). The CDR3 length is 15 residues. Trimming left V 2 bases short and J 3 bases short, with 13 bases between. Germline-derived CDR1 and CDR2 are MNHEY and SMNVEV (reference sequence). The CDR3 nucleotides are TGTGCCAGCAGTTTAGCCCAGGGGATGGACACTGAAGCTTTCTTT. Translated: CASSLAQGMDTEAFF.

This clonotype was found a few times. V usage is TRBV14 and J usage is TRBJ2-1; either TRBD1 or TRBD2 may supply D (5 bases each). Germline CDR1 and CDR2: SGHDN and FVKESK. CDR3 length: 13 amino acids. V shed 4 bases and J shed 5 bases, with 9 bases lying between them. The CDR3 protein is CASSPPGHNEQFF. The CDR3 coding sequence is TGTGCCAGCAGCCCGCCGGGGCACAATGAGCAGTTCTTC.

There are a few counts of this clonotype. This chain joins TRBV29-1 and TRBJ2-5, with D maybe TRBD1 (7 bases). The CDR3 spans 13 residues. Per germline, CDR1 SQVTM and CDR2 ANQGSEA. Trimming stripped 6 bases from V and 6 bases from J, with 17 bases between. CDR3 protein: CSVGGQYGKTQYF. The CDR3 nucleotides read TGCAGCGTCGGGGGACAGTACGGGAAGACCCAGTACTTC.

J is TRBJ2-3 and V is TRBV2; D gene ambiguous. The CDR3 runs 11 residues. CDR1 and CDR2 (germline): SNHLY, FYNNEI. Trimming pared 6 bases from V and 6 bases from J, leaving 7 bases between. The CDR3 loop reads CASRTGDTQYF. The DNA for the CDR3 is TGTGCCAGCAGGACCGGGGATACGCAGTATTTT.

This clonotype was counted at least ten times. The chain employs TRBV7-2 and TRBJ2-1; D unclear. Germline assignment: CDR1 SGHTA and CDR2 FQGNSA. The CDR3 runs 15 residues. V shed 5 bases and J shed 0 bases, with 11 bases lying between them. CDR3 amino acids: CASSPLISSYNEQFF. The CDR3 nucleotides are TGTGCCAGCAGCCCGCTCATTAGCTCCTACAATGAGCAGTTCTTC.

The CDR3 is CASSLGGLGYNEQFF. The CDR3, as DNA: TGTGCCAGCAGCTTAGGAGGACTAGGGTACAATGAGCAGTTCTTC. The V call is TRBV11-3, the J call TRBJ2-1, with 7 positions matching TRBD2. CDR1 SGHNT and CDR2 YENEEA come from the germline V gene. The V and J ends lost 1 base and 4 bases, in that order; junction bases with no gene match: 4. The CDR3 spans 15 residues.

The gene calls are TRBV7-6 and TRBJ2-1; D perhaps matches TRBD1 (5 bases). The CDR3 is made up of 15 amino acids. The germline V and J ends were trimmed by 3 bases and 2 bases, with 11 bases remaining between them. The V gene's germline CDR1 is SGHVS and CDR2 FNYEAQ. This CDR3 reads CASSFHLDTYNEQFF. CDR3 DNA: TGTGCCAGCAGCTTCCACTTGGACACCTACAATGAGCAGTTCTTC.

This chain joins TRBV7-3 and TRBJ2-1; D possibly uses TRBD1 or TRBD2 (5 bases each). CDR1 and CDR2 from the germline V gene are SGHTA and FQGTGA. V was trimmed by 5 bases and J by 8 bases, leaving 25 bases between them. This CDR3 comprises 17 residues. CDR3 region: CASSPLSGRSPRDEQFF. The DNA of the CDR3 is TGTGCCAGCAGCCCCTTATCGGGACGCTCTCCCAGGGATGAGCAGTTCTTC.

This clonotype was observed a handful of times. The chain carries TRBV6-5 and TRBJ2-5; 11 bases match TRBD2. Germline trimming cut 5 bases from V and 5 bases from J; bases unmatched to any gene: 10. CDR1 and CDR2 from the germline V gene are MNHEY and SVGAGI. The CDR3 has 16 amino acids. CDR3 region: CASSTSPSGRSETQYF. For the CDR3, the DNA is TGTGCCAGCAGTACCTCACCTAGCGGGAGGTCCGAGACCCAGTACTTC.

This chain joins TRBV12-3 or TRBV12-4 and TRBJ1-5; D possibly corresponds to TRBD1 (6 bases). CDR3 size: 15 residues. The V end was cut by 3 bases, the J end by 3 bases, with 12 bases between. Written as DNA, the CDR3 is TGTGCCAGCAGTTTTGGGCAGGGGAACAATCAGCCCCAGCATTTT. Its protein is CASSFGQGNNQPQHF.

This clonotype has only a few counts. The chain has TRBV12-3 or TRBV12-4 and TRBJ2-1; possible D gene TRBD2, 6 bases. With 3 bases removed from V and 6 bases from J, the gap between germline ends came to 12 bases. This CDR3 is 14 amino acids long. CDR3 protein: CASSFWQGGNEQFF. The CDR3 DNA reads TGTGCCAGCAGTTTCTGGCAGGGAGGCAATGAGCAGTTCTTC.

This clonotype was counted between two and nine times. The chain combines TRBV7-9 with TRBJ1-1, with D uncertain. The CDR3 consists of 16 residues. Trimming cost V 10 bases and J 0 bases, with 21 bases left between them. Germline V gene data show CDR1 as SEHNR and CDR2 as FQNEAQ (reference sequence). CDR3 sequence: CATQDVVFFMNTEAFF. Here the CDR3 DNA reads TGTGCCACCCAGGATGTCGTATTTTTCATGAACACTGAAGCTTTCTTT.

The chain carries TRBV7-9 and TRBJ2-7; 7 nucleotides line up with TRBD2. This CDR3 has 14 residues. Germline CDR1 reads SEHNR; CDR2 reads FQNEAQ (reference sequence). V lost 4 bases, J lost 7 bases, and 10 bases stayed unmatched. CDR3 DNA: TGTGCCAGCAGCTCCGCGATGGGCGGGGGAGAGCAGTACTTC. This gives the protein CASSSAMGGGEQYF.

The rearrangement uses TRBV12-3 or TRBV12-4 and TRBJ2-7; the D is unclear. This CDR3 region has 12 residues. The V and J ends lost 2 bases and 5 bases respectively, with 7 bases between them. The CDR3 DNA is TGTGCCAGCAGTTTACTGGGTCACGAGCAGTACTTC. Translated: CASSLLGHEQYF.

A single count supports this clonotype. V is TRBV12-3 or TRBV12-4 and J is TRBJ1-2; unclear D gene. The CDR3 consists of 13 residues. V shed 6 bases and J shed 4 bases, with 12 bases lying between them. CDR3 region: CASSPKAGYGYTF. CDR3 in DNA: TGTGCCAGCAGCCCGAAGGCCGGCTATGGCTACACCTTC.

V and J are TRBV30 and TRBJ2-3; TRBD2 agrees at 11 bases. Trimming took 2 bases from V and 2 from J; bases not matched to a gene: 3. The CDR3 has 15 amino acids. Germline V lookup: CDR1 GTSNPN, CDR2 SVGIG (reference sequence). As DNA, the CDR3 is TGTGCCTGGAGTCCGGGACTAGCGGACACAGATACGCAGTATTTT. Translation: CAWSPGLADTDTQYF.

The chain links TRBV29-1 to TRBJ1-2; D gene ambiguous. This CDR3 is 14 amino acids long. Germline V CDR1 and CDR2: SQVTM, ANQGSEA. Trimming took off 2 bases at V and 7 bases at J, with 17 bases between the two ends. The CDR3 bases are TGCAGCGTTGAAAGAGTCGGACCGGCGGGTGGCTACACCTTC. Translated: CSVERVGPAGGYTF. The full variable domain, in which reference TRBV29-1 and TRBJ1-2 provide the parts outside the CDR3, is SAVISQKPSRDICQRGTSLTIQCQVDSQVTMMFWYRQQPGQSLTLIATANQGSEATYESGFVIDKFPISRPNLTFSTLTVSNMSPEDSSIYLCSVERVGPAGGYTFGSGTRLTVV.